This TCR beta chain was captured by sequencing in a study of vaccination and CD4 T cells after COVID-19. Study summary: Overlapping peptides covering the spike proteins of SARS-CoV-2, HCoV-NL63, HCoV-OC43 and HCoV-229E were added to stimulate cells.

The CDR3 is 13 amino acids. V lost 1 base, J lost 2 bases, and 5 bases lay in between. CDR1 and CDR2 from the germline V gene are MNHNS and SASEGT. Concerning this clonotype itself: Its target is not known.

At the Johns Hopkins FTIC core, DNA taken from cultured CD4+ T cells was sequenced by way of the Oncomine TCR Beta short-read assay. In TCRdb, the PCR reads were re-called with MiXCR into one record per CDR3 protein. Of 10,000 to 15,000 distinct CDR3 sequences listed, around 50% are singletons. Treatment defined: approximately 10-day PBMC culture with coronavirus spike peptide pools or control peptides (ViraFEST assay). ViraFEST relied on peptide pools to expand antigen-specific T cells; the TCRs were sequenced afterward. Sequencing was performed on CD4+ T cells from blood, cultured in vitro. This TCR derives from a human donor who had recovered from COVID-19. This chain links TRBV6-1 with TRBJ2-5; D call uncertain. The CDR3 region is CASSEVGQETQYF. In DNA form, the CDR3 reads TGTGCCAGCAGTGAAGTCGGTCAAGAGACCCAGTACTTC.